What follows describes a single T cell receptor (beta chain). Its antigen is currently unknown. The table came from immunoSEQ multiplex PCR; TCRdb's copy has only in-frame clones and leaves some out. The table includes approximately 8,000 clones, over 65% detected once. The data derive from a study of OX40 agonist ivuxolimab in advanced cancers. Regarding the study as a whole: The mean number of expanded clones was higher in CD8+ T cells than in CD4+. Blood T cells, both CD4+ and CD8+, expanded clonally by week 6 at 0.1 to 3.0 mg/kg.

Here the sequenced sample was CD4+ or CD8+ T cells sorted from blood, taken in a trial of the OX40 agonist ivuxolimab. The TCR sequence derives from an adult with an advanced solid tumor such as melanoma, head and neck, liver or kidney cancer.

CDR3 in DNA: TGTGCCAGCAGCGTAGCCAGGACAGGGACGTCTGGCTACACCTTC. Protein: CASSVARTGTSGYTF. The chain recombines TRBV9 with TRBJ1-2; 8 bases are shared with TRBD1. CDR1 is SGDLS and CDR2 is YYNGEE in the germline V gene. The CDR3 sequence is 15 residues long. V lost 0 bases, J lost 7 bases, and 8 bases stayed unmatched.